Reported below is one TCR beta chain. This sample stems from a study of blood T cell repertoires in COVID-19. The method was immunoSEQ multiplex PCR; TCRdb's version includes in-frame clones alone and lacks a portion of them. The table records about 260,000 clones, around nine tenths of them present only once. The CDR3 is made up of 16 amino acids. V gave up 0 bases and J gave up 6 bases; unmatched junction bases: 7. Germline CDR1 is GTSNPN and CDR2 is SVGIG (reference sequence). This clonotype was sampled from a woman aged 60 to 75 with COVID-19, enrolled during active disease. The gene calls are TRBV30 and TRBJ1-6, with 8 positions matching TRBD1. Sample: peripheral blood. CDR3 loop: CAWSVRTGRGNSPLHF. The CDR3, as DNA: TGTGCCTGGAGTGTAAGGACAGGGCGGGGTAATTCACCCCTCCACTTT.